Listed here are 21 T cell receptor beta chains from one sample, sequenced in a study of blood T cells in healthy people across ages. Then a second PCR, running about 6 to 12 cycles, was carried out with a sample-barcoded 5' primer and a J-beta primer mix. TCRdb reanalysed the 5' RACE reads using MiXCR and keeps one entry per CDR3 protein. The table lists around 1,900,000 distinct CDR3 sequences, about two fifths of them singletons. The specimen was blood. These receptor sequences come from a human donor in good health.

The V and J genes are TRBV27 and TRBJ2-4, with 8 bases matching TRBD2. The J call may be faulty, since TRBJ2-7 better matches the DNA end. This CDR3 comprises 15 residues. Germline V gene sequence: CDR1 MNHEY, CDR2 SMNVEV (reference sequence). CDR3 bases: TGTGCCAGCAGTTTATTTTACGGGGGGGGTGTCGAGCAGTACTTC. Its translation is CASSLFYGGGVEQYF.

This chain connects TRBV7-3 to TRBJ2-3; no clear D gene. Per the germline V gene, CDR1 is SGHTA and CDR2 is FQGTGA. The CDR3 is made up of 17 amino acids. Between the trimmed V and J ends, which lost 5 bases and 0 bases, there was a span of 18 bases. The CDR3 bases are TGTGCCAGCAGCCTTGATGGTGGGGATCCTAGCACAGATACGCAGTATTTT. Translation gives CASSLDGGDPSTDTQYF.

This clonotype has just a few counts. The chain has TRBV29-1 and TRBJ2-1; TRBD2 matches at 7 bases. This CDR3 contains 13 residues. The ends lost 3 bases at V and 4 bases at J; junction bases unmatched: 3. The germline gives CDR1 SQVTM, CDR2 ANQGSEA. CDR3 DNA sequence: TGCAGCGTTGATGGCGGGGGATACAATGAGCAGTTCTTC. It codes for CSVDGGGYNEQFF.

Only a few counts were recorded for this clonotype. The rearrangement joins TRBV6-2 or TRBV6-3 to TRBJ1-1; D remains unclear. Trimming shortened V by 5 bases and J by 9 bases, and 10 bases separated the two germline ends. The germline V gene encodes CDR1 MNHEY and CDR2 SVGEGT. The CDR3 runs to 11 residues. DNA for the CDR3: TGTGCCAGCAGTAACAGAAGACAAGCTTTCTTT. This gives the protein CASSNRRQAFF.

This clonotype came up many times. This chain links TRBV5-6 with TRBJ1-2, with D possibly being TRBD1 (5 bases). The CDR3 has 15 amino acids. CDR1 and CDR2 from the germline V gene are SGHDT and YYEEEE. V lost 4 bases, J lost 1 base, and 14 bases lay in between. The CDR3 coding sequence is TGTGCCAGCAGCCCAGGGCCTTGGGGTAACTATGGCTACACCTTC. Its protein is CASSPGPWGNYGYTF.

The chain combines TRBV7-2 with TRBJ1-2; possibly TRBD1 for D (6 bases). In germline, CDR1 is SGHTA, CDR2 FQGNSA. This CDR3 region has 15 residues. Trimming stripped 4 bases from V and 4 bases from J, with 16 bases between. CDR3 protein: CASSSDPQGIYGYTF. The CDR3 DNA reads TGTGCCAGCAGCTCCGACCCTCAGGGGATCTATGGCTACACCTTC. Full variable domain (remainder filled in from reference TRBV7-2 and TRBJ1-2): GAGVSQSPSNKVTEKGKDVELRCDPISGHTALYWYRQSLGQGLEFLIYFQGNSAPDKSGLPSDRFSAERTGGSVSTLTIQRTQQEDSAVYLCASSSDPQGIYGYTFGSGTRLTVV.

This clonotype came up a few times. The rearrangement joins TRBV9 to TRBJ1-5, with D uncertain. Trimming cost V 2 bases and J 7 bases, with 16 bases left between them. Germline V gives CDR1 SGDLS, CDR2 YYNGEE. The CDR3 has 15 residues. This chain's CDR3 is CASSVDGRSGQPQHF. The CDR3 bases are TGTGCCAGCAGCGTCGATGGGAGATCGGGACAGCCCCAGCATTTT.

The chain couples TRBV5-6 to TRBJ2-2; D ambiguous. Germline loops: CDR1 SGHDT, CDR2 YYEEEE. This CDR3 is built from 12 residues. The V end was cut by 1 base, the J end by 5 bases, with 3 bases between. DNA of the CDR3: TGTGCCAGCAGCTTGCAAACCGGGGAGCTGTTTTTT. It is translated as CASSLQTGELFF.

This chain connects TRBV7-9 to TRBJ1-2, with D hard to call. Deletions cut 11 bases from V and 8 bases from J, with 18 bases between. This CDR3 contains 12 residues. Germline CDR1 is SEHNR and CDR2 is FQNEAQ (reference sequence). The CDR3 DNA follows: TGTGCCGGCACCCAACAGTCATTAGGCTACACCTTC. Its protein is CAGTQQSLGYTF.

The chain links TRBV29-1 to TRBJ2-4; D is perhaps TRBD2 (6 bases). The CDR3 has 13 residues. From germline, CDR1 is SQVTM and CDR2 ANQGSEA. V dropped 2 bases and J dropped 13 bases, with 18 bases sitting between them. CDR3 sequence reads: CSVEPPGIREQYF. The DNA of the CDR3 is TGCAGCGTTGAACCTCCAGGGATTCGGGAGCAGTACTTC.

The rearrangement links TRBV5-1 to TRBJ2-4, with 13 bases identical to TRBD2. The assigned J gene may be wrong: the sequence end matches TRBJ2-7 better. The CDR3 has 17 residues. Germline assignment: CDR1 SGHRS and CDR2 YFSETQ. Here the CDR3 DNA reads TGCGCCAGCAGCCCCAGGACTAGCGGGGGTTCTGCCGACGAGCAGTACTTC. Protein product: CASSPRTSGGSADEQYF.

The gene calls are TRBV2 and TRBJ1-4, with a possible D match to TRBD1 (5 bases). V was clipped by 7 bases and J by 8 bases, with 17 bases between them. The CDR3 contains 14 residues. CDR1 SNHLY and CDR2 FYNNEI come from the germline V gene. CDR3 protein: CASKPTDAVEKLFF. DNA of the CDR3: TGTGCCAGCAAACCGACAGACGCAGTGGAAAAACTGTTTTTT.

This chain links TRBV2 with TRBJ2-5; D not certain. Trimming took 7 bases from V and 11 from J, leaving 26 bases between them. Germline CDR1 SNHLY, CDR2 FYNNEI. CDR3 length: 15 amino acids. The DNA for the CDR3 is TGTGCCAGCACGGTCGGCCATGGGAAAACTTATGGGCAGTACTTC. Amino acids: CASTVGHGKTYGQYF.

This clonotype occurred many times. CDR3 nucleotide sequence: TGCGCCAGCAGCTCAGACAGGGGGCTCGAGCAGTACTTC. It yields the protein CASSSDRGLEQYF. The chain carries TRBV5-1 and TRBJ2-7, with 10 bases lining up with TRBD1. CDR1 and CDR2 from the germline V gene are SGHRS and YFSETQ. V trimming: 3 bases; J trimming: 6 bases; junction bases outside the gene matches: 3. The CDR3 is 13 amino acids.

This clonotype was detected many times. V usage is TRBV12-3 or TRBV12-4 and J usage is TRBJ2-3; D gene uncertain. This CDR3 comprises 11 residues. V was pared by 6 bases and J by 6 bases, with 7 bases between. CDR3 nucleotide sequence: TGTGCCAGCAGCTCCTGGGATACGCAGTATTTT. Encoded protein: CASSSWDTQYF.

This clonotype has more than one count but fewer than ten. V and J are TRBV4-1 and TRBJ2-3; D is ambiguous. Per the germline V gene, CDR1 is MGHRA and CDR2 is YSYEKL. Trimming pared 0 bases from V and 4 bases from J, leaving 5 bases between. CDR3 length equals 13 residues. Here the CDR3 DNA reads TGCGCCAGCAGCCAAGATAAGTCAGATACGCAGTATTTT. Its protein is CASSQDKSDTQYF.

The V call is TRBV6-6, the J call TRBJ2-4; 8 bases are a match to TRBD1. Germline CDR1 and CDR2: MNHNY and SVGAGI (reference sequence). This CDR3 has 15 residues. V lost 6 bases to trimming and J lost 13 bases; unmatched junction nucleotides: 17. CDR3 nucleotides: TGTGCCAGCAGACTCGATAGACAGGGGCCGGGGGAGCAGTACTTC. Protein sequence: CASRLDRQGPGEQYF.

CDR3 sequence (DNA): TGTGCCAGCCGCAACGAGGGATATTACGAGCAGTACTTC. Its protein is CASRNEGYYEQYF. The V and J genes are TRBV12-3 or TRBV12-4 and TRBJ2-7; tentative D call: TRBD2 (5 bases). This CDR3 is built from 13 residues. The V end was cut by 8 bases, the J end by 4 bases, with 15 bases between.

CDR3 amino acids: CASSMTAYNEQFF. DNA of the CDR3: TGTGCCAGCAGTATGACAGCGTACAATGAGCAGTTCTTC. The chain carries TRBV12-3 or TRBV12-4 and TRBJ2-1, with D perhaps TRBD1 (5 bases). V was pared by 5 bases and J by 4 bases, with 9 bases between. The CDR3 totals 13 residues.

The sample holds a few counts of this clonotype. The chain has TRBV29-1 and TRBJ2-7, with D perhaps matching TRBD1 (5 bases). V lost 1 base to trimming and J lost 6 bases, with 13 bases between them. This CDR3 has 13 residues. Per germline, CDR1 SQVTM and CDR2 ANQGSEA. The CDR3 is CSVEAGQGGEQYF. The CDR3 DNA is TGCAGCGTTGAAGCTGGGCAGGGCGGCGAGCAGTACTTC.

This clonotype was seen a few times. The chain recombines TRBV12-3 or TRBV12-4 with TRBJ2-5; the D gene could be TRBD1 or TRBD2 (6 bases each). Between the trimmed V and J ends, which lost 2 bases and 4 bases, there was a span of 17 bases. This CDR3 has 16 amino acids. Written as DNA, the CDR3 is TGTGCCAGCAGTTTAAACGGGGGCGCCGATGGAGAGACCCAGTACTTC. It codes for CASSLNGGADGETQYF.